This record concerns one T cell receptor beta chain sequence. The CDR3 has 13 amino acids. The V end was cut by 0 bases, the J end by 5 bases, with 5 bases between. Germline CDR1 reads MRHNA; CDR2 reads SNTAGT. This sample was taken from a study of early T cells in non-severe SARS-CoV-2 infection. TCRdb itself ran the 5' RACE reads through MiXCR, one entry per CDR3 protein. The data hold tens of thousands of distinct CDR3 sequences, with 4.9% observed a single time. This chain joins TRBV6-4 and TRBJ2-1, with D unclear. The sample was whole blood. This receptor was obtained from an adult who was a healthcare worker with PCR-confirmed SARS-CoV-2 infection or an uninfected control (not recorded which). CDR3 region: CASSDSGNNEQFF. CDR3 coding DNA: TGTGCCAGCAGTGACTCTGGTAACAATGAGCAGTTCTTC.